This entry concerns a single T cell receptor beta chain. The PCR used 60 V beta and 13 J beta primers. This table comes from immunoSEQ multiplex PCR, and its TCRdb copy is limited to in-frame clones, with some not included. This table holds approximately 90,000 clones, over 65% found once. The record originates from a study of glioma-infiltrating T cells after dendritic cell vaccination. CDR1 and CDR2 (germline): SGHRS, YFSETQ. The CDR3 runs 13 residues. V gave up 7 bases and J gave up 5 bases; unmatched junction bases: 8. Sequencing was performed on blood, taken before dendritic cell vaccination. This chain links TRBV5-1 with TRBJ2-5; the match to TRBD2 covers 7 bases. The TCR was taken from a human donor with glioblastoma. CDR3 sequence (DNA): TGCGCCAGCCGCCGCGGGAGTCGGGAGACCCAGTACTTC. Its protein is CASRRGSRETQYF.